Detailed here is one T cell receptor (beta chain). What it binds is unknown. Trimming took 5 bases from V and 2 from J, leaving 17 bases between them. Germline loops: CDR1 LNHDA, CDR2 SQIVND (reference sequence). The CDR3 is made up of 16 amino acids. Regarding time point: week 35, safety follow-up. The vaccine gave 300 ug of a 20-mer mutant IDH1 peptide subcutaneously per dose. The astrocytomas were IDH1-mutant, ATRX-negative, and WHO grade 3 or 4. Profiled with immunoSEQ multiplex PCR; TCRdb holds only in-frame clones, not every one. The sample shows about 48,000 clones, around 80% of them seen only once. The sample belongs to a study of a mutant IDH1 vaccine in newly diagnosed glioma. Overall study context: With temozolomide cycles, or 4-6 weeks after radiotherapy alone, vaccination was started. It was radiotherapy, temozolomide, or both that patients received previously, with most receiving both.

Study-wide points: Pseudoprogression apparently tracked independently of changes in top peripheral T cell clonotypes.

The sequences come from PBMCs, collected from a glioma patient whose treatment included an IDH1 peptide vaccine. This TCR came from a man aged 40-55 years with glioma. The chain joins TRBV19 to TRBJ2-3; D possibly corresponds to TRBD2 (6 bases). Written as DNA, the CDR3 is TGTGCCAGTAGTGCCCTCACTAGCATCCTCACAGATACGCAGTATTTT. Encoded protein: CASSALTSILTDTQYF.